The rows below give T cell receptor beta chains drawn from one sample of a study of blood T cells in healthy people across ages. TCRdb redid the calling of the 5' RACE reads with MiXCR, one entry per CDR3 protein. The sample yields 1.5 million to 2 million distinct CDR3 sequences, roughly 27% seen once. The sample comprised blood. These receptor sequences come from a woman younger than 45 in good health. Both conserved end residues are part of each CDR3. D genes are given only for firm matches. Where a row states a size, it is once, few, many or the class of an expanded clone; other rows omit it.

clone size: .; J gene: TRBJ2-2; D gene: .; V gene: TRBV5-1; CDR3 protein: CASSLGSTGSAGELFF; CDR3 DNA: TGCGCCAGCAGCTTGGGGTCTACGGGGTCTGCCGGGGAGCTGTTTTTT
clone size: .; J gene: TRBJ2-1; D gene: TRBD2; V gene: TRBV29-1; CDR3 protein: CSVLTLAGTRDEQCF; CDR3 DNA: TGCAGCGTACTTACCTTAGCGGGGACCAGGGATGAGCAGTGCTTC
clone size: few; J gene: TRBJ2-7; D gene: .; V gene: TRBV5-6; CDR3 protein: CASSLYLSEQYF; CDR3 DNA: TGTGCCAGCAGCTTGTACCTTTCTGAGCAGTACTTC
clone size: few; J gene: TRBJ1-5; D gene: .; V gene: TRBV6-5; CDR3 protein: CASSPAGGGSQPQHF; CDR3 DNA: TGTGCCAGCAGTCCCGCGGGGGGGGGATCTCAGCCCCAGCATTTT
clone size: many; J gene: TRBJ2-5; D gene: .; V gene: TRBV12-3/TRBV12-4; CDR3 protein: CASSLTRLETQYF; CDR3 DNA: TGTGCCAGCAGTTTAACACGATTGGAGACCCAGTACTTC
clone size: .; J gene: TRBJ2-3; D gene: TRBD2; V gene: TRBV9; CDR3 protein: CASSVGGLAGAVDMQYF; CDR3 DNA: TGTGCCAGCAGCGTAGGTGGGCTAGCGGGGGCCGTAGATATGCAGTATTTT
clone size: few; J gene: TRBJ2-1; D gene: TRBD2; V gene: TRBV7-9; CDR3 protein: CASISGGGEQFF; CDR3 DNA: TGTGCCAGCATTTCTGGCGGGGGTGAGCAGTTCTTC
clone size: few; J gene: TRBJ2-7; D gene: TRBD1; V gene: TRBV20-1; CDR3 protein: CSARVDETGAPGQYF; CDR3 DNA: TGCAGTGCTAGAGTTGATGAGACAGGGGCCCCTGGGCAGTACTTC
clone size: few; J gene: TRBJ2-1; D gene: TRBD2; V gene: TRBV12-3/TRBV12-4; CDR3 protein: CASSLASGSSNEQFF; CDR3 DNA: TGTGCCAGCAGTTTGGCTAGCGGGAGTTCCAATGAGCAGTTCTTC
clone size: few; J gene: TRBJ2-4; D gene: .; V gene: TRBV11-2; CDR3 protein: CASSLGDSKNIQYF; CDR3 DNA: TGTGCCAGCAGCTTAGGGGATTCCAAAAACATTCAGTACTTC
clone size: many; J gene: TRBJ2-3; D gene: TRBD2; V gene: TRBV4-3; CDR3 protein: CASSQEISGFTDTQYF; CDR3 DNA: TGCGCCAGCAGCCAAGAGATTAGCGGGTTCACAGATACGCAGTATTTT
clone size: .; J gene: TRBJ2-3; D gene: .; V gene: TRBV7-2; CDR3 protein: CASSLGAGPRTDTQYF; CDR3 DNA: TGCGCCAGCAGCTTAGGGGCGGGTCCCCGCACAGATACGCAGTATTTT
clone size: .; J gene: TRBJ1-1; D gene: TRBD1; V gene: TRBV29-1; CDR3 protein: CSVAQGAQTEAFF; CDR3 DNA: TGCAGCGTAGCACAGGGGGCGCAGACTGAAGCTTTCTTT
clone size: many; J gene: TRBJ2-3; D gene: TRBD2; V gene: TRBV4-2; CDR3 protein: CASSGGVSTDTQYF; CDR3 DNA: TGTGCCAGCAGTGGGGGGGTTAGCACAGATACGCAGTATTTT
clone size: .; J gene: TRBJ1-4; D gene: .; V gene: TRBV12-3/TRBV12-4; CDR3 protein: CASSSEGWLAEKLFF; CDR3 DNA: TGTGCCAGCAGTTCCGAGGGGTGGTTGGCTGAAAAACTGTTTTTT
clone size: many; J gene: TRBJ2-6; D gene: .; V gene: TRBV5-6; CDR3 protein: CASSLGRSGANVLTF; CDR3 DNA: TGTGCCAGCAGCTTAGGCCGAAGCGGGGCCAACGTCCTGACTTTC
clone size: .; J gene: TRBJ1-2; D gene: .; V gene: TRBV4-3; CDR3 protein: CASSAVYFQGGDYGYTF; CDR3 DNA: TGCGCCAGCAGCGCGGTCTACTTCCAGGGAGGGGACTATGGCTACACCTTC
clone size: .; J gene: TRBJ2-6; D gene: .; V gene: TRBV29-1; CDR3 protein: CSVEIAGANVLTF; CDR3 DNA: TGCAGCGTTGAGATAGCCGGGGCCAACGTCCTGACTTTC
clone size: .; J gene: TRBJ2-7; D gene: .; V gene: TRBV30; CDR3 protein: CAGTSGSAYEQYF; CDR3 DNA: TGTGCCGGGACATCGGGCAGCGCCTACGAGCAGTACTTC
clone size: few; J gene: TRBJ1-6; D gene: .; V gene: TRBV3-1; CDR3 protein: CASSPRRQNSPLHF; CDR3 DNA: TGTGCCAGCAGCCCTAGGAGACAGAATTCACCCCTCCACTTT
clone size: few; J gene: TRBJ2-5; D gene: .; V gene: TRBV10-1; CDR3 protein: CASSERKGRGQETQYF; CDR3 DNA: TGCGCCAGCAGTGAGCGGAAGGGGAGAGGTCAAGAGACCCAGTACTTC
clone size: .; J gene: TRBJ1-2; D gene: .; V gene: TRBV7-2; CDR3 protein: CASSLAVAARGGYGYTF; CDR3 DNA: TGTGCCAGCAGCTTAGCGGTGGCCGCAAGGGGCGGCTATGGCTACACCTTC
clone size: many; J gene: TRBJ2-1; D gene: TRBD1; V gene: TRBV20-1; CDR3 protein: CSTGDHNEQFF; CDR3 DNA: TGCAGTACAGGGGATCACAATGAGCAGTTCTTC
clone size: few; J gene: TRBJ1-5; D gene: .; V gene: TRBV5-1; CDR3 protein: CASSSPQHF; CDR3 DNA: TGCGCCAGCAGCTCGCCCCAGCATTTT
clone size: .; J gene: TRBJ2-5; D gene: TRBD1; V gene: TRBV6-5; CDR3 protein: CASRGTVETQYF; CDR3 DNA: TGTGCCAGCAGAGGGACAGTAGAGACCCAGTACTTC
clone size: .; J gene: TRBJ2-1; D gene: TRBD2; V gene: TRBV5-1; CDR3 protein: CASSLTRGEDFDGQFF; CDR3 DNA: TGCGCCAGCAGCTTGACGCGGGGGGAGGATTTCGATGGGCAGTTCTTC
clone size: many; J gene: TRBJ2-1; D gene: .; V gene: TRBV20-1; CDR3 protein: CSALWPGAHYNEQFF; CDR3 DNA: TGCAGTGCGCTCTGGCCGGGGGCCCACTACAATGAGCAGTTCTTC
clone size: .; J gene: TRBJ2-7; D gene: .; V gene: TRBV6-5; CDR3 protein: CASSYGQGSPYEQYF; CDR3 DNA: TGTGCCAGCAGTTACGGGCAGGGTTCCCCCTACGAGCAGTACTTC
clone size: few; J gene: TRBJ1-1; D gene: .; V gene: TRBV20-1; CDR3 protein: CRPNEGDTEAFF; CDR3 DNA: TGCAGGCCTAATGAAGGGGACACTGAAGCTTTCTTT
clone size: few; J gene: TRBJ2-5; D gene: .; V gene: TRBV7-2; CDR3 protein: CASSFLDGETQYF; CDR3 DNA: TGTGCCAGCAGCTTCCTTGATGGGGAGACCCAGTACTTC
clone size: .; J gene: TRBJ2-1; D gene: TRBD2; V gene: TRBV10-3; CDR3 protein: CARSSGPNNEQFF; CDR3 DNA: TGTGCCAGATCTAGCGGTCCAAACAATGAGCAGTTCTTC
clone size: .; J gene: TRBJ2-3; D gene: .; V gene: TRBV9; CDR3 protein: CASSGTGTNTDTQYF; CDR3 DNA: TGTGCCAGCAGCGGAACCGGGACGAACACAGATACGCAGTATTTT
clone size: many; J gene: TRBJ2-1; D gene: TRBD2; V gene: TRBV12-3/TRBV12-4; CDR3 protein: CASRSRLAGGPNEQFF; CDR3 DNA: TGTGCCAGCAGGTCCAGACTAGCGGGAGGGCCGAATGAGCAGTTCTTC
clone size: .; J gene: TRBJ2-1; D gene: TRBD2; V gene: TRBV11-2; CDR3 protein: CASSIAGELSYNEQFF; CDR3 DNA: TGTGCCAGCAGTATAGCGGGAGAATTAAGCTACAATGAGCAGTTCTTC
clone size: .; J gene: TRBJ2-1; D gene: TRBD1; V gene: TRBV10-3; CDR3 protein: CAGGKPGQGDDEQFF; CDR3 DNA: TGTGCCGGGGGGAAGCCGGGACAGGGGGACGATGAGCAGTTCTTC
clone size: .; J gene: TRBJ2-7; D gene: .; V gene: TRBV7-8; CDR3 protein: CASSPRSGRSEQYF; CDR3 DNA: TGTGCCAGCAGCCCTCGGAGCGGGCGCTCCGAGCAGTACTTC